The sequence of this T cell receptor (beta chain) was determined in a study of CD8 T cells in ankylosing spondylitis. Whole-study findings and limits: There was a TCR beta motif, made of several highly homologous variants, that appeared characteristic of ankylosing spondylitis blood.

The sample holds a few counts of this clonotype. Its antigen remains unknown. One entry per CDR3 protein, called by TCRdb with MiXCR from the 5' RACE reads. The sample includes fewer than 650,000 distinct CDR3 sequences, about an eighth of them seen just once. CDR1 and CDR2 from the germline V gene are SGHTA and FQGNSA. Trimming took 1 base from V and 8 from J, leaving 17 bases between them. The CDR3 is 16 amino acids. The receptor comes from a male donor with ankylosing spondylitis. The sequenced material came from blood, either unsorted or a sorted T cell fraction (not recorded which). V gene TRBV7-2 combines with J gene TRBJ1-4; TRBD1 is a possible D gene (6 bases). The CDR3 bases are TGTGCCAGCAGCTTAGTTTTCAATCCAGGGGACGAAAAACTGTTTTTT. This sequence encodes CASSLVFNPGDEKLFF.